Listed below are T cell receptor beta chains from one sample, sequenced in a study of long-term antiretroviral therapy in people with HIV. The method was immunoSEQ multiplex PCR; TCRdb's version includes in-frame clones alone and lacks a portion of them. The sample includes just over 20,000 clones, around four fifths of them seen just once. The sample here was unsorted PBMCs, taken 0.5 years after starting antiretroviral therapy. The receptor source for this set is a man in his late teens or twenties with HIV. Both conserved end residues are part of each CDR3. The order of the fields is D gene, clone size, V gene, J gene, CDR3 protein, CDR3 DNA. A D gene is named only where the DNA matches it firmly. Clone size is shown for a subset of rows, as once, few, many or a class of expanded clone.

>-|few|TRBV27|TRBJ1-5
CASSHDSHGDGNQPQHF
TGTGCCAGCAGTCACGACAGCCATGGAGATGGCAATCAGCCCCAGCATTTT
>-|-|TRBV7-9|TRBJ2-7
CASSPDYEQYF
TGTGCCAGCAGCCCGGACTACGAGCAGTACTTC
>-|-|TRBV7-9|TRBJ2-7
CASSPPLGGSGYEQYF
TGTGCCAGCAGCCCCCCTCTAGGGGGGTCGGGCTACGAGCAGTACTTC
>-|-|TRBV28|TRBJ2-3
CASSMGLDTQYF
TGTGCCAGCAGTATGGGACTAGATACGCAGTATTTT
>TRBD1|-|TRBV7-9|TRBJ1-2
CASSLVGQGSYGYTF
TGTGCCAGCAGCTTAGTGGGACAGGGAAGCTATGGCTACACCTTC
>-|-|TRBV4-2|TRBJ2-7
CASSQEGPPHYEQYF
TGTGCCAGCAGCCAAGAGGGACCTCCGCACTACGAGCAGTACTTC
>-|-|TRBV18|TRBJ2-3
CASSPPSRGDTQYF
TGTGCCAGCTCACCCCCATCCCGCGGAGATACGCAGTATTTT
>-|few|TRBV5-1|TRBJ1-5
CASSPGDGASPQHF
TGCGCCAGCAGCCCGGGGGACGGAGCTTCGCCCCAGCATTTT
>-|-|TRBV27|TRBJ2-3
CASSSSAGLDTDTQYF
TGTGCCAGCAGTTCCTCCGCGGGACTCGACACAGATACGCAGTATTTT
>-|-|TRBV18|TRBJ1-3
CASSPGRSSGNTIYF
TGTGCCAGCTCGCCGGGACGGAGCTCTGGAAACACCATATATTTT
>-|few|TRBV28|TRBJ1-6
CATTVGTGDSPLHF
TGTGCCACCACGGTAGGTACAGGAGATTCACCCCTCCACTTT
>TRBD2|few|TRBV7-3|TRBJ2-1
CASSYGGGNEQFF
TGTGCCAGCTCCTACGGCGGGGGTAATGAGCAGTTCTTC
>-|-|TRBV7-2|TRBJ2-7
CASSLVVPLTYEQYF
TGTGCCAGCAGCTTAGTAGTTCCGCTTACCTACGAGCAGTACTTC
>TRBD1|-|TRBV6-1|TRBJ2-7
CAAGTAYYEQYF
TGTGCCGCCGGGACAGCGTACTACGAGCAGTACTTC
>TRBD1|-|TRBV4-3|TRBJ1-1
CASSTLTGDFDTEAFF
TGCGCCAGCAGCACCCTGACAGGGGATTTTGACACTGAAGCTTTCTTT
>-|-|TRBV11-2|TRBJ2-5
CASSLDGTGVYQETQYF
TGTGCCAGCAGCTTAGATGGAACGGGTGTGTACCAAGAGACCCAGTACTTC
>TRBD1|-|TRBV6-5|TRBJ2-4
CASSSGQATGPNIQYF
TGTGCCAGCAGTTCGGGACAGGCGACGGGCCCAAACATTCAGTACTTC
>-|-|TRBV4-3|TRBJ2-7
CASSAYPGSYEQYF
TGCGCCAGCAGCGCGTACCCCGGCTCCTACGAGCAGTACTTC
>-|-|TRBV2|TRBJ1-3
CASSVDRVNGNTIYF
TGTGCCAGCAGTGTGGATAGGGTGAACGGAAACACCATATATTTT
>-|-|TRBV7-2|TRBJ1-5
CASSLEPYREGQPQHF
TGTGCCAGCAGCTTAGAACCTTACAGGGAAGGTCAGCCCCAGCATTTT
>-|-|TRBV25-1|TRBJ2-2
CASSEVWVGGFTGELFF
TGTGCCAGCAGTGAGGTATGGGTAGGCGGGTTTACCGGGGAGCTGTTTTTT
>-|-|TRBV4-2|TRBJ1-3
CASSQEATGSGNTIYF
TGTGCCAGCAGCCAAGAAGCGACAGGATCTGGAAACACCATATATTTT
>TRBD1|-|TRBV28|TRBJ2-5
CASSLTGWETQYF
TGTGCCAGCAGTCTGACAGGGTGGGAGACCCAGTACTTC
>TRBD1|-|TRBV7-9|TRBJ1-6
CASSSWTGNNSPLHF
TGTGCCAGCAGTTCCTGGACAGGGAATAATTCACCCCTCCACTTT
>-|-|TRBV7-2|TRBJ1-3
CASRRTSDSGNTIYF
TGTGCCAGCAGACGAACATCTGACTCTGGAAACACCATATATTTT
>-|-|TRBV27|TRBJ2-7
CASSFMDGRYEQYF
TGTGCCAGCAGTTTTATGGACGGTCGGTACGAGCAGTACTTC
>TRBD2|-|TRBV7-7|TRBJ2-3
CASSSGESTDTQYF
TGTGCCAGCAGTAGCGGGGAAAGCACAGATACGCAGTATTTT
>-|-|TRBV19|TRBJ2-4
CASSPGHLAKNIQYF
TGTGCCAGTAGTCCGGGACATCTAGCCAAAAACATTCAGTACTTC
>-|-|TRBV18|TRBJ2-1
CASSLGGSYNEQFF
TGTGCCAGCTCACTAGGGGGTTCGTACAATGAGCAGTTCTTC
>-|-|TRBV9|TRBJ1-1
CASSSPRGPNTEAFF
TGTGCCAGCAGCTCCCCCCGGGGGCCAAACACTGAAGCTTTCTTT
>-|once|TRBV4-3|TRBJ2-1
CASSQEGPVYNEQFF
TGCGCCAGCAGCCAAGAAGGGCCGGTATACAATGAGCAGTTCTTC
>-|-|TRBV7-2|TRBJ2-7
CASSSTDWIGQYF
TGTGCCAGCAGCTCCACGGACTGGATTGGGCAGTACTTC
>TRBD1|once|TRBV6-6|TRBJ2-1
CASMEDRGHNEQFF
TGTGCCAGCATGGAGGACAGGGGGCACAATGAGCAGTTCTTC
>-|-|TRBV10-3|TRBJ1-1
CAISESEGRGTEAFF
TGTGCCATCAGTGAGTCGGAGGGCAGAGGCACTGAAGCTTTCTTT
>-|-|TRBV5-1|TRBJ1-6
CASSLVPGENSPLHF
TGCGCCAGCAGCTTGGTTCCGGGAGAGAATTCACCCCTCCACTTT
>-|few|TRBV28|TRBJ1-2
CASSRGLPGYTF
TGTGCCAGCAGTCGGGGCCTGCCTGGCTACACCTTC
>-|-|TRBV7-7|TRBJ2-1
CASSLSQSYNEQFF
TGTGCCAGCAGCTTAAGTCAGAGCTACAATGAGCAGTTCTTC
>-|-|TRBV7-9|TRBJ2-2
CASSPTNPGANGELFF
TGTGCCAGCAGCCCGACGAATCCGGGGGCTAACGGGGAGCTGTTTTTT
>TRBD2|-|TRBV7-9|TRBJ2-1
CASSLRTSGGFGAYNEQFF
TGTGCCAGCAGCTTACGGACTAGCGGGGGATTCGGGGCTTACAATGAGCAGTTCTTC
>-|-|TRBV18|TRBJ2-7
CASSPRVYEQYF
TGTGCCAGCTCACCCCGGGTATACGAGCAGTACTTC
>TRBD1|-|TRBV7-2|TRBJ2-7
CASSLAGQFARGYEQYF
TGTGCCAGCAGCTTAGCGGGACAGTTCGCACGGGGCTACGAGCAGTACTTC
>TRBD2|-|TRBV4-3|TRBJ2-3
CASSQDVPGLAGWADTQYF
TGCGCCAGCAGCCAAGATGTGCCGGGACTAGCAGGTTGGGCAGATACGCAGTATTTT
>-|few|TRBV7-9|TRBJ2-7
CASSAGTTEEQYF
TGTGCCAGCAGCGCCGGGACAACGGAGGAGCAGTACTTC
>-|-|TRBV7-3|TRBJ2-1
CASSEGGGNNEQFF
TGTGCCAGCAGCGAGGGGGGGGGAAACAATGAGCAGTTCTTC
>TRBD1|-|TRBV7-9|TRBJ2-5
CASSPRQGLGGETQYF
TGTGCCAGCAGCCCGAGACAGGGGCTTGGGGGCGAGACCCAGTACTTC
>TRBD1|-|TRBV6-4|TRBJ2-1
CASSAKGQPNNEQFF
TGTGCCAGCAGTGCTAAGGGACAGCCAAACAATGAGCAGTTCTTC